The 15 T cell receptor beta chains below all came from one sample that was sequenced in a study of blood T cell repertoires in COVID-19. Repertoires were generated with immunoSEQ multiplex PCR, while TCRdb's copy carries only in-frame clones and drops some. The data contain about 140,000 clones, about 87% of them seen just once; the ten biggest clones take up roughly 4%. Specimen: peripheral blood. These receptors came from a woman between 35 and 50 years old with acute or convalescent COVID-19.

J is TRBJ1-2 and V is TRBV2, with a tentative D call TRBD1 (6 bases). Deletions cut 0 bases from V and 4 bases from J, with 15 bases between. CDR1 and CDR2 from the germline V gene are SNHLY and FYNNEI. The CDR3 consists of 16 residues. The CDR3 nucleotides read TGTGCCAGCAGTGAAGCGCTTCAGGGGCTCGGCTATGGCTACACCTTC. Translating it yields CASSEALQGLGYGYTF.

The V gene is TRBV9, the J gene TRBJ2-1, with D possibly being TRBD2 (6 bases). There are 15 residues in the CDR3. V gave up 4 bases and J gave up 0 bases, with 11 bases separating them. Germline V gene data show CDR1 as SGDLS and CDR2 as YYNGEE. The CDR3 sequence is CASSISGNSYNEQFF. CDR3 bases: TGTGCCAGCAGCATTAGCGGAAACTCCTACAATGAGCAGTTCTTC.

V usage is TRBV11-2 and J usage is TRBJ2-7; no clear D. V lost 5 bases and J 3 bases, leaving 11 bases between the germline ends. There are 13 residues in the CDR3. CDR1 is SGHAT, CDR2 FQNNGV, per germline. Written as DNA, the CDR3 is TGTGCCAGCAGCGTCGGCCCGGGCTACGAGCAGTACTTC. This gives the protein CASSVGPGYEQYF.

The CDR3 reads CATSTGGQPQHF. The CDR3 DNA follows: TGTGCCACCTCGACAGGGGGCCAGCCCCAGCATTTT. This rearrangement joins TRBV10-3 to TRBJ1-5; 10 bases are a match to TRBD1. Trimming took 10 bases from V and 7 from J; bases not matched to a gene: 4. CDR3 length equals 12 residues. Looked up from germline, CDR1 is ENHRY and CDR2 is SYGVKD.

This clone was found once. This rearrangement joins TRBV11-2 to TRBJ1-2; 7 bases match TRBD1. The CDR3 runs to 14 residues. Germline-derived CDR1 and CDR2 are SGHAT and FQNNGV. Trimming removed 4 bases from V and 8 bases from J; junction bases left unmatched: 10. The CDR3 loop is CASSSFAGGNGYTF. The CDR3 coding sequence is TGTGCCAGCAGCTCTTTTGCAGGGGGAAACGGCTACACCTTC.

The chain couples TRBV6-5 to TRBJ1-3, with 9 nucleotides matching TRBD1. Germline trimming cut 7 bases from V and 6 bases from J; bases unmatched to any gene: 10. This CDR3 has 15 residues. Germline V CDR1 and CDR2: MNHEY, SVGAGI. The chain's CDR3 is CASNKQGAKLNTIYF. The CDR3 DNA sequence: TGTGCCAGCAATAAACAGGGGGCTAAATTAAACACCATATATTTT.

The chain employs TRBV4-3 and TRBJ2-7; D possibly corresponds to TRBD1 (6 bases). The CDR3 is made up of 12 amino acids. V was clipped by 4 bases and J by 5 bases, with 9 bases between them. Germline CDR1 and CDR2: LGHNA and YSLEER. The CDR3 is CASSRAGDEQYF. CDR3 in DNA: TGCGCCAGCAGCCGGGCAGGGGACGAGCAGTACTTC.

The chain links TRBV3-1 (or the pseudogene TRBV3-2) to TRBJ2-5; tentatively, D is TRBD2 (6 bases). The V end lost 3 bases, the J end lost 2 bases, and 10 bases lay between the germline ends. The CDR3 is made up of 14 amino acids. Germline CDR1 reads LGHDT; CDR2 reads YNNKEL (reference sequence). The CDR3 DNA sequence: TGTGCCAGCAGCCATCGGGGACTGCAAGAGACCCAGTACTTC. Amino acid sequence: CASSHRGLQETQYF.

The CDR3 sequence: CASSPGLAGGQGETQYF. The DNA of the CDR3 is TGTGCCAGCAGCCCGGGACTAGCGGGAGGGCAAGGAGAGACCCAGTACTTC. The chain employs TRBV3-1 (or the pseudogene TRBV3-2) and TRBJ2-5; the match to TRBD2 covers 16 bases. V was pared by 4 bases and J by 4 bases, with 6 bases of the junction left unmatched. CDR3 length equals 17 residues. Germline V lookup: CDR1 LGHDT, CDR2 YNNKEL (reference sequence).

The CDR3 is CATSRDPLAGSEQFF. The DNA for the CDR3 is TGTGCCACCAGCAGAGATCCCCTAGCGGGATCCGAGCAGTTCTTC. The rearrangement joins TRBV15 to TRBJ2-1; 9 bases agree with TRBD2. Germline CDR1 and CDR2: LNHNV and YYDKDF (reference sequence). The CDR3 is 15 residues long. The V gene end was trimmed by 0 bases and the J gene end by 10 bases; junction bases not matched to a gene: 7.

This clone has just one count. This chain connects TRBV21-1 to TRBJ1-1; the tabulated D call, TRBD1, remains unverified against the DNA. TRBV21-1 is designated a pseudogene. This CDR3 has 13 amino acids. The CDR3 region has the DNA TGTGCCAGGATGGACAGGGGGGACACTGAAGCTTTCTTT. This sequence encodes CARMDRGDTEAFF.

The table lists this clone with a few counts. The rearrangement uses TRBV2 and TRBJ1-1; 11 positions agree with TRBD1. V shed 7 bases, J shed 5 bases, and the junction held 6 bases outside the gene matches. Germline CDR1 SNHLY, CDR2 FYNNEI. The CDR3 totals 14 residues. The CDR3 region has the DNA TGTGCCAGCATTCAGGACAGGGGGCCAACTGAAGCTTTCTTT. It specifies CASIQDRGPTEAFF.

V usage is TRBV10-3 and J usage is TRBJ1-2, with 7 bases lining up with TRBD1. The CDR3 is 11 amino acids. Germline V gene data show CDR1 as ENHRY and CDR2 as SYGVKD. The J segment lost 11 bases and the V segment lost 4 bases, leaving 4 bases of the junction unmatched. The CDR3 bases are TGTGCCATCAGTGGACAGGGAAGATACACCTTC. Translated: CAISGQGRYTF.

Here the CDR3 DNA reads TGTGCCAGCAGCTATGATGGACAGGGTTATGGCTACACCTTC. Its protein is CASSYDGQGYGYTF. The chain links TRBV2 to TRBJ1-2, with 8 bases lining up with TRBD1. The CDR3 loop spans 14 amino acids. The germline V gene has CDR1 SNHLY and CDR2 FYNNEI. Trimming cost V 6 bases and J 5 bases; bases outside gene matches: 8.

The chain recombines TRBV2 with TRBJ2-1; 11 bases match TRBD2. This CDR3 has 16 amino acids. CDR1 SNHLY and CDR2 FYNNEI come from the germline V gene. Unmatched junction bases numbered 7, after V lost 6 bases and J lost 3 bases. The CDR3 DNA follows: TGTGCCAGCAGGGGCCTAGCGGGGGGTTTCTACAATGAGCAGTTCTTC. The encoded protein is CASRGLAGGFYNEQFF.